This note documents a single TCR beta chain sequence. Its antigen is not identified. A much larger clone differs from this one at a single base, so this may be a read error. The CDR3 contains 14 residues. Germline loops: CDR1 DFQATT, CDR2 SNEGSKA (reference sequence). Study-level findings and limits: The TCR gene usage of tumor memory CD4+ T cells clustered together with blood and lymph node memory CD4+ cells and with lymph node naive CD4+ cells. Tumor Tregs overlapped most with tumor, then blood, naive CD4+ cells. The larger-cohort validation was restricted to a single TCR beta V-J rearrangement rather than whole repertoires.

Semi-nested PCR with Nested Universal Primer A followed constant-region reverse priming of full-length variable regions. MiXCR, applied by TCRdb to the 5' RACE reads, yields one record per CDR3 protein. The data contain 55,000 to 75,000 distinct CDR3 sequences, 30% of them singletons. The sequenced sample was tumor-infiltrating naive CD4+ T cells sorted from the breast tumor. Subset in this sample: naive CD4+ T cells, CD4+CD45RA+CD25-. This chain joins TRBV20-1 and TRBJ2-3, with D tentatively TRBD2 (5 bases). The clonotype comes from a female donor with breast cancer. The DNA for the CDR3 is TGCTGTGCTCCCCGCCTAGAGGAGGATGGTACGCAGTATTTT. Translated, it gives CCAPRLEEDGTQYF.